The clone carrying this TCR beta chain is labeled as medium-sized. This sample is drawn from a study of naive and memory T cell subsets. Adult healthy volunteers gave 2.5 ml peripheral blood for whole-blood RNA. A UMI-containing oligonucleotide was joined by 3' ligation to the TCR cDNA template. V was trimmed by 4 bases and J by 5 bases, leaving 8 bases between them. CDR1 and CDR2 (germline): SQVTM, ANQGSEA. CDR3 size: 11 residues. Blood and skin TCR RNA was reverse transcribed with alpha and beta constant primers. Ligated cDNA underwent four rounds of PCR with nested alpha and beta constant region primers and SP2. TCRdb ran MiXCR on the 5' RACE reads and lists one entry per CDR3 protein. The sample has 20,000 to 25,000 distinct CDR3 sequences; over 3.5% are singletons.

The chain is built from TRBV29-1 and TRBJ1-1; D gene uncertain. The clonotype comes from a male donor in good health. CDR3 sequence (DNA): TGCAGCGTTGTGCATGGTACTGAAGCTTTCTTT. Residues: CSVVHGTEAFF.